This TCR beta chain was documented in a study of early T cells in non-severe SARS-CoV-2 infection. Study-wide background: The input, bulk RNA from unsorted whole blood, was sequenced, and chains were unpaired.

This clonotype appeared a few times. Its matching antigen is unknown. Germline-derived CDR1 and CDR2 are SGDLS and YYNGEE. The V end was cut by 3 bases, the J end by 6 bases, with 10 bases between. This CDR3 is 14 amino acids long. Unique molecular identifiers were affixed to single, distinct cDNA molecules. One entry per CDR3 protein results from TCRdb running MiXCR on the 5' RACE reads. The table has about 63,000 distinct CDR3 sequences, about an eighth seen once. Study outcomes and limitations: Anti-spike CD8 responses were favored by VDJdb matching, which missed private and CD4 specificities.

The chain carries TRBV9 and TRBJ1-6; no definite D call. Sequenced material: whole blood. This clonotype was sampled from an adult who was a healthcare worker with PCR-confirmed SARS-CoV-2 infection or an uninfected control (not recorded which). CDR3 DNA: TGTGCCAGCAGCGACCCGCCCGGTAATTCACCCCTCCACTTT. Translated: CASSDPPGNSPLHF.